This paragraph reports one T cell receptor beta chain. Its antigen remains unidentified. This CDR3 spans 15 amino acids. The V and J ends lost 0 bases and 6 bases, in that order; junction bases with no gene match: 3. Germline V CDR1 and CDR2: SGDLS, YYNGEE. Each single cDNA molecule received a unique molecular identifier. TCRdb used MiXCR to reprocess the 5' RACE reads, holding one entry per CDR3 protein. The data contain fewer than 75,000 distinct CDR3 sequences, less than 20% of them seen just once; the ten biggest clones take up approximately 8.4%. The data were obtained in a study of early T cells in non-severe SARS-CoV-2 infection. On the study more broadly: The sequenced material was bulk RNA from unsorted whole blood, and its chains were unpaired. Findings and limits, study-wide: The VDJdb matching leaned toward anti-spike CD8 responses and overlooked private and CD4 specificities.

This sequence was found in an adult who was a healthcare worker with PCR-confirmed SARS-CoV-2 infection or an uninfected control (not recorded which). Source: whole blood, taken at baseline. The gene calls are TRBV9 and TRBJ2-2; TRBD1 aligns across 9 bases. The CDR3 region is CASSVGRTGAGELFF. The CDR3 DNA sequence: TGTGCCAGCAGCGTAGGAAGGACAGGGGCCGGGGAGCTGTTTTTT. The full variable domain, completed using reference TRBV9 and TRBJ2-2, is DSGVTQTPKHLITATGQRVTLRCSPRSGDLSVYWYQQSLDQGLQFLIQYYNGEERAKGNILERFSAQQFPDLHSELNLSSLELGDSALYFCASSVGRTGAGELFFGEGSRLTVL.